One T cell receptor (beta chain) is described in this entry. As originally analysed: Estimation of nucleated cell counts was performed using reference gene primer amplification. Libraries were prepared by immunoSEQ multiplex PCR; TCRdb keeps only in-frame clonotypes and omits some of them. That table supplies the V and J calls and clone size; D and trimming were determined from the DNA. Of 170,000 or so clones listed, 85% to 90% are singletons. These data are taken from a study of blood T cell repertoires in COVID-19. About the research overall: Researchers got acute and convalescent COVID-19 samples from the United States, Italy and Spain.

V gave up 4 bases and J gave up 7 bases; unmatched junction bases: 4. The CDR3 covers 13 residues. Germline V lookup: CDR1 SNHLY, CDR2 FYNNEI. The clonotype originates from a man aged 40-55 years with active or convalescent COVID-19. Sequenced: peripheral blood. This chain links TRBV2 with TRBJ1-5; TRBD1 matches at 7 bases. The CDR3 sequence: CASSGTGDQPQHF. CDR3 bases: TGTGCCAGCAGTGGAACAGGGGACCAGCCCCAGCATTTT.